This is a list of T cell receptor beta chains from one sample in a study of response to subunit inactivated influenza vaccine. A single record per CDR3 protein comes from TCRdb applying MiXCR to the RT-PCR reads. Of more than 500,000 distinct CDR3 sequences listed, roughly 12% are singletons. The same sample was also studied in work on T cells expressing NK-cell markers.

Sequencing used PBMCs from blood, obtained on the day of vaccination. All receptors come from a man aged 45-60 years who received an inactivated influenza vaccine. The CDR3 runs from the conserved cysteine through the conserved F or W. Fields, in order: V gene, clone size, J gene, D gene, CDR3 protein, CDR3 DNA. A D gene is named only where the DNA matches it firmly. Clone size is given for some rows only: seen once, a few or many times, or a class if the clone is expanded.

>TRBV7-8|many|TRBJ2-5|TRBD2
CASSLVGLALQETQYF
TGTGCCAGCAGCTTAGTAGGACTAGCACTCCAAGAGACCCAGTACTTC
>TRBV12-3/TRBV12-4|NA|TRBJ2-3|NA
CASSSRTVDTQYF
TGTGCCAGCAGTTCAAGGACAGTGGATACGCAGTATTTT
>TRBV20-1|NA|TRBJ2-7|NA
CSASSGGAYPTYEQYF
TGCAGTGCTAGTTCAGGGGGGGCATACCCGACCTACGAGCAGTACTTC
>TRBV6-6|NA|TRBJ2-7|NA
CASTKGWGYEQYF
TGTGCCAGCACCAAAGGCTGGGGGTACGAGCAGTACTTC
>TRBV6-1|few|TRBJ2-7|TRBD2
CASIERGGSSYEQYF
TGTGCCAGCATAGAAAGGGGAGGGAGCTCCTACGAGCAGTACTTC
>TRBV7-9|NA|TRBJ2-7|NA
CASSLGGREGYEQYF
TGTGCCAGCAGCTTAGGTGGCAGGGAAGGTTACGAGCAGTACTTC
>TRBV29-1|many|TRBJ2-7|NA
CSVVFLGGTYEQYF
TGCAGCGTTGTTTTTTTAGGAGGGACCTACGAGCAGTACTTC
>TRBV30|NA|TRBJ2-5|NA
CAWSGGPQTQYF
TGTGCCTGGAGTGGAGGGCCGCAGACCCAGTACTTC
>TRBV6-4|few|TRBJ2-2|TRBD2
CASSPGLVGGELFF
TGTGCCAGCAGTCCGGGACTAGTCGGCGGGGAGCTGTTTTTT
>TRBV20-1|many|TRBJ2-1|NA
CSLSGLLSPITNEQFF
TGCAGTCTCTCGGGACTCCTTTCACCAATTACCAATGAGCAGTTCTTC
>TRBV7-8|few|TRBJ2-3|NA
CASSLWGLSTDTQYF
TGTGCCAGCAGCTTATGGGGGCTTAGCACAGATACGCAGTATTTT
>TRBV9|few|TRBJ2-7|NA
CASSVEGERDHEQYF
TGTGCCAGCAGCGTAGAGGGGGAAAGGGACCACGAGCAGTACTTC
>TRBV5-1|many|TRBJ2-1|NA
CASSLKETGKQFF
TGCGCCAGCAGCTTGAAGGAGACGGGGAAGCAGTTCTTC
>TRBV12-3/TRBV12-4|few|TRBJ2-7|NA
CASSLGLNEQYF
TGTGCCAGCAGTTTAGGCTTGAACGAGCAGTACTTC
>TRBV12-3/TRBV12-4|NA|TRBJ1-5|NA
CASSLARGNQPQHF
TGTGCCAGCAGTTTAGCCAGGGGCAATCAGCCCCAGCATTTT
>TRBV20-1|few|TRBJ2-3|TRBD2
CSAGRTSGADTQYF
TGCAGTGCCGGGCGGACTAGCGGCGCAGATACGCAGTATTTT
>TRBV10-3|few|TRBJ2-1|NA
CAISEPPGEQFF
TGTGCCATCAGTGAGCCCCCGGGTGAGCAGTTCTTC
>TRBV12-3/TRBV12-4|NA|TRBJ2-1|TRBD2
CASSPPIGSGRSRNEQFF
TGTGCCAGCAGTCCCCCGATAGGTAGCGGGAGGTCTCGGAATGAGCAGTTCTTC
>TRBV7-3|NA|TRBJ2-2|NA
CASSLNSHSGELFF
TGTGCCAGCAGCTTAAACAGCCATTCAGGGGAGCTGTTTTTT
>TRBV6-2/TRBV6-3|few|TRBJ2-6|NA
CASRFDSGANVLTF
TGTGCCAGCCGGTTTGACTCTGGGGCCAACGTCCTGACTTTC
>TRBV29-1|few|TRBJ2-5|TRBD1
CSVDKAGGETQYF
TGCAGCGTTGATAAGGCAGGGGGAGAGACCCAGTACTTC
>TRBV27|few|TRBJ2-1|TRBD1
CASSRSDRVNEQFF
TGTGCCAGCAGTAGATCGGACAGGGTTAATGAGCAGTTCTTC